A selection of T cell receptor beta chains follows, all from one sample in a study of OX40 agonist ivuxolimab in advanced cancers. This table comes from immunoSEQ multiplex PCR, and its TCRdb copy is limited to in-frame clones, with some not included. This sample carries roughly 98,000 clones, just under 85% of them seen once, and the ten largest clones take about 1.5%. Specimen: CD4+ or CD8+ T cells sorted from blood, collected in a trial of the OX40 agonist ivuxolimab. The origin of the receptors is an adult with an advanced solid tumor such as melanoma, head and neck, liver or kidney cancer. Both conserved end residues are part of each CDR3. Fields, in order: J gene, V gene, clone size, CDR3 protein. Some rows have no size entry. The others give once, few or many, or a class for an expanded clone.

TRBJ1-4 TRBV19 . CASRGRGTEKLFF
TRBJ1-5 TRBV28 . CASKGNQPQHF
TRBJ1-1 TRBV5-6 few CASSLVGKVANTEAFF
TRBJ2-2 TRBV10-3 . CAISELQGGTGELFF
TRBJ1-4 TRBV9 . CASSVSSGTVNEKLFF
TRBJ1-4 TRBV28 . CASSSAGDLGATNEKLFF
TRBJ2-6 TRBV15 . CATSRADRGFSGANVLTF
TRBJ1-2 TRBV10-3 . CAIRSTGGDTYGYTF
TRBJ2-1 TRBV4-3 . CASSQAAGGIYEQFF
TRBJ1-2 TRBV29-1 . CNGGGGDGGYTF
TRBJ2-5 TRBV7-9 . CASSLHGTETQYF
TRBJ2-5 TRBV7-2 . CASTMGGPQETQYF
TRBJ2-3 TRBV5-1 . CASSSFQGRADTQYF
TRBJ1-4 TRBV18 . CASSPRAGTGRNNEKLFF
TRBJ2-2 TRBV7-3 . CASSLAGVPTGELFF
TRBJ1-2 TRBV29-1 few CSVLVGEGSYTF
TRBJ2-2 TRBV5-6 . CASRPGLRGSGELFF
TRBJ2-2 TRBV10-2 . CASRDRGRAGELFF
TRBJ2-2 TRBV4-3 . CASSQDPDLQIYTGELFF
TRBJ2-3 TRBV4-3 . CASSRGGTGQDTQYF
TRBJ1-6 TRBV9 once CASSPLSQGSPLHF
TRBJ2-7 TRBV7-9 . CASSPTLLGRYEQYF
TRBJ2-2 TRBV19 . CASRKAAGELFF
TRBJ1-2 TRBV7-2 . CASSLGTNYGYTF
TRBJ1-5 TRBV6-5 once CASSADSSNQPQHF
TRBJ2-7 TRBV30 . CAWDWDRAYEQYF
TRBJ2-3 TRBV5-5 once CASTTGQASTDTQYF
TRBJ2-3 TRBV6-5 . CASTRAGRGDTQYF
TRBJ1-2 TRBV6-6 . CASSYSGNYTF
TRBJ1-5 TRBV4-2 . CASSPEDRSNQPQHF
TRBJ2-1 TRBV7-9 . CASSAETGGPYNEQFF
TRBJ1-4 TRBV30 . CAWQRDRRGEKLFF
TRBJ1-1 TRBV19 . CASSIQGNTEAFF
TRBJ1-2 TRBV18 . CASSLETVPGGYTF
TRBJ2-2 TRBV5-8 . CASSLEAMEGTGELFF
TRBJ2-2 TRBV7-9 once CASSLRGTGTGELFF
TRBJ2-4 TRBV28 . CASSNTGFKNIQYF
TRBJ1-1 TRBV30 . CAWKRPNTEAFF
TRBJ2-5 TRBV11-2 . CASSFLLRGGQETQYF
TRBJ1-5 TRBV15 . CATSRGKGEGNQPQHF
TRBJ2-3 TRBV18 . CASSRGKHTDTQYF
TRBJ2-2 TRBV19 once CASTGPNTGELFF
TRBJ2-2 TRBV5-1 . CASSLASQAARGTGELFF
TRBJ2-5 TRBV4-2 few CASSQDLGGGQETQYF
TRBJ2-5 TRBV6-1 . CASKEGGPKETQYF
TRBJ2-7 TRBV20-1 . CSAIPGNEQYF